The 30 T cell receptor beta chains given below trace back to one sample, sequenced in a study of blood T cell repertoires in COVID-19. This table comes from immunoSEQ multiplex PCR, and its TCRdb copy is limited to in-frame clones, with some not included. The table includes more than 300,000 clones, around nine tenths detected once. Sequencing was performed on peripheral blood. The receptors were sampled from a woman aged 18-35 years who had recovered from COVID-19.

The chain has TRBV6-5 and TRBJ1-2; D might be TRBD1 (5 bases). V was pared by 10 bases and J by 4 bases, with 19 bases between. The CDR3 consists of 14 residues. Looked up from germline, CDR1 is MNHEY and CDR2 is SVGAGI. The CDR3 bases are TGTGCCACCAACTTGGGGGGGAGAGGCTATGGCTACACCTTC. Its protein is CATNLGGRGYGYTF.

V and J are TRBV5-1 and TRBJ1-2, with D possibly TRBD1 on 6 matching bases. V dropped 2 bases and J dropped 1 base, with 9 bases sitting between them. CDR1 and CDR2 (germline): SGHRS, YFSETQ. The CDR3 loop spans 14 amino acids. The CDR3 spells CASSFSGVNYGYTF. CDR3 coding DNA: TGCGCCAGCAGCTTCTCAGGGGTTAACTATGGCTACACCTTC.

The rearrangement uses TRBV27 and TRBJ1-2; 8 nucleotides agree with TRBD1. The length of the CDR3 is 14 residues. Germline-derived CDR1 and CDR2 are MNHEY and SMNVEV (reference sequence). V shed 0 bases and J 4 bases; nucleotides not matched to a gene: 1. Written as DNA, the CDR3 is TGTGCCAGCAGTTTATCCGGGACAGGCTATGGCTACACCTTC. It yields the protein CASSLSGTGYGYTF.

The V call is TRBV30, the J call TRBJ2-2; D possibly corresponds to TRBD1 (6 bases). V shed 2 bases and J shed 4 bases, with 11 bases lying between them. This CDR3 contains 14 residues. Germline lookup yields CDR1 GTSNPN and CDR2 SVGIG (reference sequence). CDR3 loop: CAWSLGASTGELFF. CDR3 nucleotide sequence: TGTGCCTGGAGTTTGGGGGCAAGCACCGGGGAGCTGTTTTTT.

The V gene is TRBV6-5, the J gene TRBJ1-2; 8 nucleotides match TRBD1. Germline CDR1 is MNHEY and CDR2 is SVGAGI. This CDR3 comprises 15 residues. V lost 6 bases to trimming and J lost 3 bases; unmatched junction nucleotides: 9. The CDR3 DNA reads as TGTGCCAGCAGCAGACTAGGACAGGGCGACTATGGCTACACCTTC. This translates into CASSRLGQGDYGYTF.

J is TRBJ1-3 and V is TRBV4-3, with D possibly TRBD1 on 6 matching bases. The CDR3 runs to 18 residues. Deletions cut 0 bases from V and 1 base from J, with 16 bases between. The V gene's germline CDR1 is LGHNA and CDR2 YSLEER. CDR3 residues: CASSQDPRGARSGNTIYF. The DNA for the CDR3 is TGCGCCAGCAGCCAAGATCCCCGGGGGGCCCGATCTGGAAACACCATATATTTT.

This sequence joins TRBV11-3 and TRBJ1-4; D not resolved. This CDR3 is built from 16 residues. V shed 5 bases and J shed 7 bases, with 20 bases lying between them. The germline gives CDR1 SGHNT, CDR2 YENEEA. CDR3 DNA: TGTGCCAGCAGCCCCTCCTTGGGAAGGAGGAGTGAAAAACTGTTTTTT. Protein sequence: CASSPSLGRRSEKLFF.

This chain uses TRBV9 with TRBJ2-2, with TRBD1 as a possible D gene (5 bases). CDR1 and CDR2 (germline): SGDLS, YYNGEE. Trimming took 1 base from V and 0 from J, leaving 7 bases between them. The CDR3 runs 15 residues. The chain's CDR3 is CASSVLTANTGELFF. CDR3 DNA: TGTGCCAGCAGCGTATTGACAGCGAACACCGGGGAGCTGTTTTTT.

The gene calls are TRBV6-4 and TRBJ1-6; D gene unclear. Germline-derived CDR1 and CDR2 are MRHNA and SNTAGT. The length of the CDR3 is 14 residues. The V end lost 6 bases, the J end lost 9 bases, and 15 bases lay between the germline ends. The chain's CDR3 is CASSPQYSASPLHF. Written as DNA, the CDR3 is TGTGCCAGCAGCCCCCAGTATTCTGCTTCACCCCTCCACTTT.

The rearrangement joins TRBV7-9 to TRBJ2-7, with TRBD2 matching 8 bases. Trimming took 1 base from V and 3 from J; bases not matched to a gene: 11. CDR3 length equals 17 residues. Per the germline V gene, CDR1 is SEHNR and CDR2 is FQNEAQ (reference sequence). As DNA, the CDR3 is TGTGCCAGCAGCTTAGGCGTTGGGCGGGAGGCCGTCTACGAGCAGTACGTC. This gives the protein CASSLGVGREAVYEQYV.

The gene calls are TRBV9 and TRBJ2-1, with 9 nucleotides matching TRBD1. CDR1 and CDR2 (germline): SGDLS, YYNGEE. V lost 0 bases, J lost 5 bases, and 3 bases stayed unmatched. The CDR3 contains 15 residues. This CDR3 is CASSVGQGVHNEQFF. The CDR3 DNA sequence: TGTGCCAGCAGCGTAGGACAGGGGGTCCACAATGAGCAGTTCTTC.

The V and J genes are TRBV10-3 and TRBJ1-3; TRBD1 matches at 7 bases. Germline assignment: CDR1 ENHRY and CDR2 SYGVKD. Trimming at V came to 4 bases and at J to 3 bases, leaving 6 bases not matched to a gene. This CDR3 has 15 residues. CDR3 in DNA: TGTGCCATCAGTGCACAGGGGAATTATGGAAACACCATATATTTT. Amino acid sequence: CAISAQGNYGNTIYF.

V gene TRBV4-3 combines with J gene TRBJ2-3; D not resolved. The CDR3 contains 13 residues. V gave up 0 bases and J gave up 6 bases, with 7 bases separating them. Germline CDR1 and CDR2: LGHNA and YSLEER. The CDR3 DNA sequence: TGCGCCAGCAGCCAAGATCACGGTGATACGCAGTATTTT. Encoded protein: CASSQDHGDTQYF.

The chain links TRBV6-5 to TRBJ2-3, with 8 bases lining up with TRBD2. From germline, CDR1 is MNHEY and CDR2 SVGAGI. The trim removed 3 bases at V and 4 bases at J, leaving 6 bases unmatched. This CDR3 has 15 residues. The chain's CDR3 is CASSYGGRNADTQYF. CDR3 DNA: TGTGCCAGCAGTTATGGCGGGAGGAACGCAGATACGCAGTATTTT.

The rearrangement uses TRBV5-8 and TRBJ1-2; D not certain. CDR3 length equals 15 residues. Germline V gene lookup returns CDR1 SGHTS and CDR2 YDEGEE. Between the trimmed V and J ends, which lost 6 bases and 4 bases, there was a span of 19 bases. The CDR3 sequence is CASNELNGRGYGYTF. The DNA for the CDR3 is TGTGCCAGCAACGAGCTTAACGGAAGAGGCTATGGCTACACCTTC.

V and J are TRBV30 and TRBJ2-1; TRBD2 agrees at 12 bases. V shed 3 bases, J shed 5 bases, and the junction held 8 bases outside the gene matches. The germline CDR1 and CDR2 sequences are GTSNPN and SVGIG (reference sequence). The CDR3 loop spans 16 amino acids. CDR3: CAWRTSGSRTNNEQFF. The CDR3 nucleotides read TGTGCCTGGAGGACTAGCGGGAGTCGCACAAACAATGAGCAGTTCTTC.

The rearrangement links TRBV30 to TRBJ2-3; 8 bases align to TRBD2. CDR1 GTSNPN and CDR2 SVGIG come from the germline V gene (reference sequence). V lost 1 base and J lost 4; bases outside the gene matches: 7. This CDR3 has 15 amino acids. CDR3 nucleotides: TGTGCCTGGAGTGCAAAGACGGGAGGGCCAGATACGCAGTATTTT. Protein sequence: CAWSAKTGGPDTQYF.

This chain uses TRBV3-1 (or the pseudogene TRBV3-2) with TRBJ2-1; 15 nucleotides align to TRBD2. CDR1 and CDR2 (germline): LGHDT, YNNKEL (reference sequence). V lost 1 base, J lost 5 bases, and 6 bases stayed unmatched. There are 18 residues in the CDR3. CDR3 sequence: CASSQGRGLAGGHNEQFF. CDR3 bases: TGTGCCAGCAGCCAAGGGAGGGGACTAGCGGGAGGACACAATGAGCAGTTCTTC.

CDR3 amino acids: CASSECGRDSAYSGANVLTF. The CDR3 region has the DNA TGTGCCAGCAGCGAATGCGGCCGGGACAGTGCTTACTCTGGGGCCAACGTCCTGACTTTC. J is TRBJ2-6 and V is TRBV21-1; the table calls TRBD1, which could not be checked here. TRBV21-1 is flagged as a pseudogene. The CDR3 consists of 20 residues.

The chain combines TRBV7-2 with TRBJ1-5; 8 bases line up with TRBD1. The ends lost 5 bases at V and 0 bases at J; junction bases unmatched: 12. The CDR3 extends over 18 amino acids. Germline CDR1 is SGHTA and CDR2 is FQGNSA. The CDR3 region has the DNA TGTGCCAGCAGCCAGGACAGGGTGGGGGGCTATAGCAATCAGCCCCAGCATTTT. This codes for CASSQDRVGGYSNQPQHF. Complete variable domain (other parts from reference TRBV7-2 and TRBJ1-5): GAGVSQSPSNKVTEKGKDVELRCDPISGHTALYWYRQSLGQGLEFLIYFQGNSAPDKSGLPSDRFSAERTGGSVSTLTIQRTQQEDSAVYLCASSQDRVGGYSNQPQHFGDGTRLSIL.

This chain connects TRBV12-5 to TRBJ1-1; D remains unclear. Germline CDR1 LGHNT, CDR2 FRNRAP. This CDR3 has 14 residues. Between the trimmed V and J ends, which lost 1 base and 3 bases, there was a span of 9 bases. CDR3 coding DNA: TGTGCTAGTGGTTTGGGGGCCCCGGACACTGAAGCTTTCTTT. As protein: CASGLGAPDTEAFF.

This chain uses TRBV7-8 with TRBJ2-3; 9 bases agree with TRBD1. The CDR3 covers 17 residues. Germline assignment: CDR1 SGHVS and CDR2 FQNEAQ. The J segment lost 4 bases and the V segment lost 5 bases, leaving 13 bases of the junction unmatched. CDR3 nucleotides: TGTGCCAGCAGCCAGGGGGGGAGGACAGGGGTCTCAGATACGCAGTATTTT. This gives the protein CASSQGGRTGVSDTQYF.

The rearrangement uses TRBV7-9 and TRBJ1-2; D is unresolved. Germline-derived CDR1 and CDR2 are SEHNR and FQNEAQ (reference sequence). This CDR3 is built from 14 residues. Trimming pared 5 bases from V and 1 base from J, leaving 11 bases between. The DNA of the CDR3 is TGTGCCAGCAGCCTGGTGCGGGGTAACTATGGCTACACCTTC. This translates into CASSLVRGNYGYTF.

This clone was observed a single time. The chain joins TRBV5-1 to TRBJ1-1; no clear D. The CDR3 has 14 amino acids. Between the trimmed V and J ends, which lost 0 bases and 1 base, there was a span of 7 bases. CDR1 and CDR2 from the germline V gene are SGHRS and YFSETQ. CDR3 sequence reads: CASSLGLANTEAFF. The CDR3 DNA sequence: TGCGCCAGCAGCTTGGGTTTGGCGAACACTGAAGCTTTCTTT.

This rearrangement joins TRBV5-4 to TRBJ2-3, with D possibly TRBD2 on 6 matching bases. Germline-derived CDR1 and CDR2 are SGHNT and YYREEE (reference sequence). Trimming removed 4 bases at V and 0 bases at J, with 15 bases between. The CDR3 spans 16 residues. CDR3: CASSAYSGGSTDTQYF. Written as DNA, the CDR3 is TGTGCCAGCAGCGCATATAGCGGAGGGAGCACAGATACGCAGTATTTT.

The chain has TRBV2 and TRBJ2-1; TRBD2 agrees at 8 bases. The CDR3 totals 14 residues. Germline V gene sequence: CDR1 SNHLY, CDR2 FYNNEI. V was pared by 7 bases and J by 4 bases, with 6 bases of the junction left unmatched. The CDR3 is CASKSLAAYNEQFF. CDR3 DNA sequence: TGTGCCAGCAAATCACTAGCGGCATACAATGAGCAGTTCTTC.

This chain joins TRBV5-5 and TRBJ2-5; D perhaps matches TRBD1 (5 bases). V was shortened by 4 bases and J by 2 bases, with 9 bases between the two germline ends. The length of the CDR3 is 13 residues. Germline lookup yields CDR1 SGHKS and CDR2 YYEKEE (reference sequence). The CDR3 loop is CASSQGPQETQYF. CDR3 sequence (DNA): TGTGCCAGCAGCCAGGGCCCACAAGAGACCCAGTACTTC.

The CDR3 sequence: CASSLGSRDSNYGYTF. In DNA, the CDR3 is TGTGCCAGCAGCTTAGGGTCCCGGGACAGTAACTATGGCTACACCTTC. The chain is built from TRBV11-3 and TRBJ1-2; 7 positions match TRBD1. V gave up 1 base and J gave up 1 base; unmatched junction bases: 6. The CDR3 extends over 16 amino acids. The germline V gene has CDR1 SGHNT and CDR2 YENEEA.

The chain combines TRBV13 with TRBJ2-3; D is perhaps TRBD2 (6 bases). With 3 bases removed from V and 2 bases from J, the gap between germline ends came to 9 bases. CDR3 length equals 14 residues. Germline CDR1 and CDR2: PRHDT and FYEKMQ (reference sequence). CDR3 DNA: TGTGCCAGCAGCTTGCCTAGCGTCACAGATACGCAGTATTTT. Protein: CASSLPSVTDTQYF.

The chain links TRBV3-1 (or the pseudogene TRBV3-2) to TRBJ2-7; D is perhaps TRBD1 (5 bases). The germline CDR1 and CDR2 sequences are LGHDT and YNNKEL (reference sequence). Trimming removed 4 bases from V and 1 base from J, with 14 bases in between. CDR3 length equals 15 residues. This chain's CDR3 is CASSLLADTSYEQYV. CDR3 DNA: TGTGCCAGCAGCCTCCTCGCGGACACTTCCTACGAGCAGTACGTC.